Listed below are T cell receptor beta chains from one sample, sequenced in a study of T cells in Graves' hyperthyroidism and ophthalmopathy. Using its own MiXCR run on the multiplex PCR reads, TCRdb lists one record per CDR3 protein. Of around 490,000 distinct CDR3 sequences listed, around 20% are singletons. The sequencing sample was made of blood. The origin of the receptors is a man aged 35 to 55 with Graves' ophthalmopathy. Each CDR3 is given with its conserved first and last residue. The D gene is left open where the match is weak. For some rows the clone size is stated as once, few or many, or as a class when expanded; others skip it.

>TRBJ2-3|many|TRBD1|TRBV2
CASRGQGTTYTQYF
TGTGCCAGCAGAGGACAGGGGACCACTTATACGCAGTATTTT
>TRBJ2-3|few|TRBD2|TRBV10-3
CAMSRGLAGGVDTDTQYF
TGTGCCATGAGCCGCGGACTAGCGGGAGGCGTCGACACAGATACGCAGTATTTT
>TRBJ1-2|-|-|TRBV6-1
CASSPQGRGYTF
TGTGCCAGCAGTCCCCAGGGCCGTGGCTACACCTTC
>TRBJ2-5|-|-|TRBV20-1
CSARRRGWGETQYF
TGCAGTGCTAGGCGCCGGGGATGGGGAGAGACCCAGTACTTC
>TRBJ1-2|-|TRBD1|TRBV7-2
CASSQLQGANYGYTF
TGTGCCAGCAGTCAATTACAGGGGGCTAACTATGGCTACACCTTC
>TRBJ1-1|few|-|TRBV27
CASSARLHLNTEAFF
TGTGCCAGCTCCGCCCGACTGCATCTGAACACTGAAGCTTTCTTT
>TRBJ2-3|-|-|TRBV9
CASSVVAGSADTQYF
TGTGCCAGCAGCGTAGTCGCGGGTTCCGCAGATACGCAGTATTTT
>TRBJ2-7|many|-|TRBV15
CATSRAAAASSYEQYF
TGTGCCACCAGCAGGGCCGCGGCAGCGAGCTCCTACGAGCAGTACTTC
>TRBJ2-5|many|-|TRBV20-1
CSARVTETQYF
TGCAGTGCTAGAGTGACAGAGACCCAGTACTTC
>TRBJ2-5|-|-|TRBV27
CASGTLMSETQYF
TGTGCCAGCGGAACACTCATGTCAGAGACCCAGTACTTC
>TRBJ2-1|few|-|TRBV6-6
CASSYLGYNEQFF
TGTGCCAGCAGTTACTTGGGGTACAATGAGCAGTTCTTC
>TRBJ2-7|few|TRBD1|TRBV12-3/TRBV12-4
CASSTGTGSSYEQYF
TGTGCCAGCAGTACCGGGACAGGGAGCTCCTACGAGCAGTACTTC
>TRBJ2-1|few|TRBD2|TRBV10-3
CAISSGTSILGQFF
TGTGCCATCAGTTCCGGGACTAGTATTTTGGGGCAGTTCTTC
>TRBJ1-1|many|TRBD1|TRBV18
CASSRDRGSFAFF
TGTGCCAGCTCAAGGGACAGGGGATCGTTCGCTTTCTTT
>TRBJ1-5|many|-|TRBV18
CASSLRRETHQPQHF
TGTGCCAGCTCACTACGGCGCGAAACGCATCAGCCCCAGCATTTT
>TRBJ1-5|-|-|TRBV2
CASSGDGTSRGGQPQHF
TGTGCCAGCAGTGGAGACGGGACGTCCCGGGGTGGGCAGCCCCAGCATTTT
>TRBJ2-3|many|TRBD2|TRBV5-1
CASRQSGGITDTQYF
TGCGCCAGCCGACAGTCGGGGGGAATCACAGATACGCAGTATTTT
>TRBJ2-2|-|TRBD1|TRBV5-1
CASSQQGSDGELFF
TGCGCCAGCAGCCAACAGGGGAGCGACGGGGAGCTGTTTTTT
>TRBJ1-5|-|-|TRBV6-1
CASEGRNFQPQHF
TGTGCCAGCGAGGGGAGGAATTTTCAGCCCCAGCATTTT
>TRBJ2-3|many|-|TRBV13
CASSLVSSDTQYF
TGTGCCAGCAGCTTAGTTTCGTCAGATACGCAGTATTTT
>TRBJ2-7|few|TRBD2|TRBV3-1
CASSLRRLAGGRPYEQYF
TGTGCCAGCAGCCTCAGAAGACTAGCGGGGGGGAGGCCCTACGAGCAGTACTTC
>TRBJ2-7|few|-|TRBV2
CASTLAGEQYF
TGTGCCAGCACCCTCGCGGGCGAGCAGTACTTC
>TRBJ2-2|few|-|TRBV7-3
CASSLKPNTGELFF
TGTGCCAGCAGCTTAAAACCGAACACCGGGGAGCTGTTTTTT
>TRBJ2-3|-|TRBD2|TRBV11-2
CASGYPPTGTSGGITSTDTQYF
TGTGCCAGCGGATACCCCCCTACCGGGACTAGCGGGGGGATTACTAGCACAGATACGCAGTATTTT
>TRBJ2-2|many|TRBD1|TRBV7-9
CASSPGQGGTGELFF
TGTGCCAGCAGCCCTGGACAGGGTGGGACCGGGGAGCTGTTTTTT
>TRBJ2-1|few|-|TRBV12-3/TRBV12-4
CASSPLVGGEQFF
TGTGCCAGCAGTCCCTTAGTCGGGGGTGAGCAGTTCTTC
>TRBJ1-1|-|TRBD1|TRBV7-9
CASSLSGTARAFF
TGTGCCAGCAGCTTATCCGGGACAGCCAGGGCTTTCTTT
>TRBJ2-1|-|-|TRBV9
CASSVVGGPYNEQFF
TGTGCCAGCAGCGTAGTTGGGGGACCATACAATGAGCAGTTCTTC
>TRBJ2-5|-|TRBD2|TRBV10-3
CAISEGTSPETQYF
TGTGCCATCAGTGAAGGGACTAGTCCAGAGACCCAGTACTTC
>TRBJ2-3|many|-|TRBV5-1
CASSLGRDSLTDTQYF
TGCGCCAGCAGCTTGGGGCGGGACAGTCTCACAGATACGCAGTATTTT
>TRBJ2-6|many|-|TRBV28
CASSPPGAGANVLTF
TGTGCCAGCAGTCCCCCAGGGGCTGGGGCCAACGTCCTGACTTTC
>TRBJ1-4|-|-|TRBV28
CASSSRQSWTNEKLFF
TGTGCCAGCAGTTCACGCCAGTCTTGGACTAATGAAAAACTGTTTTTT
>TRBJ2-7|-|-|TRBV5-1
CASSLRLAGEQYF
TGCGCCAGCAGCTTGCGGCTAGCTGGCGAGCAGTACTTC
>TRBJ2-1|-|-|TRBV7-2
CASSSRLDEQFF
TGTGCCAGCAGCTCCCGGTTGGATGAGCAGTTCTTC
>TRBJ2-1|-|TRBD2|TRBV6-2/TRBV6-3
CASSNPSGRAREQFF
TGTGCCAGCAGTAACCCTAGCGGGAGGGCCAGGGAGCAGTTCTTC
>TRBJ1-5|few|-|TRBV12-3/TRBV12-4
CASSLGTPPPQHF
TGTGCCAGCAGTTTAGGGACACCCCCGCCCCAGCATTTT